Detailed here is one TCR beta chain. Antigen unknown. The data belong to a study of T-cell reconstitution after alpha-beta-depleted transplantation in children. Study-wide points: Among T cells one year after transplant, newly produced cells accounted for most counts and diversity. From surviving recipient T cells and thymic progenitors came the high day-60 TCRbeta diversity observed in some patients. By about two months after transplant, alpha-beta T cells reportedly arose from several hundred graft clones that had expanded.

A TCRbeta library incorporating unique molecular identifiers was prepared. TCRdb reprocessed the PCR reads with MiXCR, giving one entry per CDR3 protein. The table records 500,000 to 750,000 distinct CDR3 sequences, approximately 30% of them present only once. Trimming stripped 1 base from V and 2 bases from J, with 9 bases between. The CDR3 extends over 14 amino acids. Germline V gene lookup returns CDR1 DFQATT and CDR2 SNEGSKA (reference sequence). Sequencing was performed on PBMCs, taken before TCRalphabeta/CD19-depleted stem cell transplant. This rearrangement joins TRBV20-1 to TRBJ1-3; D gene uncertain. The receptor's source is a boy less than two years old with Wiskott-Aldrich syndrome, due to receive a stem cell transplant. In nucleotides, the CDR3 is TGCAGTGCTAGAGGGGAGGGAACTGGAAACACCATATATTTT. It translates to CSARGEGTGNTIYF.